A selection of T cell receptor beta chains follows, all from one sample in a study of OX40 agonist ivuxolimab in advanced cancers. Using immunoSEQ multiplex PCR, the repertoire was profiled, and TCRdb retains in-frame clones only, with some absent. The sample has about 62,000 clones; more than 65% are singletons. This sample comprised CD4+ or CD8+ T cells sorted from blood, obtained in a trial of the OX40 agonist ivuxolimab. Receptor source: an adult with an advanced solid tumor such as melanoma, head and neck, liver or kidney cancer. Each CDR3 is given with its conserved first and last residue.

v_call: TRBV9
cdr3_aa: CASSEPRGGPRETQYF

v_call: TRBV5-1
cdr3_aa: CASNNRGSSYGYTF

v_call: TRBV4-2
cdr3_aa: CASPGKHGYTF

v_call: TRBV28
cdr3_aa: CASSLSVVGYEQYF

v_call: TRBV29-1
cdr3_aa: CSVDLLAGVAYEQYF

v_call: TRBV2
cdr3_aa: CASRGGTYTEAFF

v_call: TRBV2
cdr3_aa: CARGEAGNTIYF

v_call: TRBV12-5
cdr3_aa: CASGPGGVGGWMNTEAFF

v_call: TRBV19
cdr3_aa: CASSIDIPGQGQETQYF

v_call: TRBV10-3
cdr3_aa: CATSILGQETQYF

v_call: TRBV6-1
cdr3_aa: CASSEVSDTQYF

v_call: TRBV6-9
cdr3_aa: CASREIRSSYNEQFF

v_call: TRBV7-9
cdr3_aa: CASSFSGTHTQYF

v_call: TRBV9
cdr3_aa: CASSVGATGPNTEAFF

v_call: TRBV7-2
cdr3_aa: CASTLGYTDTQYF

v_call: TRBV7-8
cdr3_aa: CASGGINNRETQYF

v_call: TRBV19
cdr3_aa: CASSLGRTPEAFF

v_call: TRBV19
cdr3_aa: CASSRQVTNQPQHF

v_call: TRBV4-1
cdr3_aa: CASSQDSRAGRDEQFF

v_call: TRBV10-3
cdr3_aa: CAISESQGQGYGYTF

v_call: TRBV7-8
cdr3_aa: CASSFSGPNYEQYF

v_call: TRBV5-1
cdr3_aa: CASSLVGSGGAGGQETQYF

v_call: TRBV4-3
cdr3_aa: CASSARESYEQFF

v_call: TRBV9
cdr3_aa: CASSIPGLGVNEQFF

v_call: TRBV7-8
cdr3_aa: CASSASGLPTGELFF

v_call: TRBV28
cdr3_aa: CASSSTNRGLGNEQFF

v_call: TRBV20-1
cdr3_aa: CSAADNYGYTF

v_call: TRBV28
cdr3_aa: CASSWNGTPGEQYF

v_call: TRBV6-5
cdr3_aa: CASTKGTSGTNTQYF

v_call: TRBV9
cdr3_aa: CASSEGDPYEQYF

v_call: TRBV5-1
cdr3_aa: CASRRTGALVPGANVLTF

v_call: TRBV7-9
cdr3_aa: CASSARGQQTQYF

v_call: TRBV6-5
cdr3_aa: CASSYGRAGSRTQYF

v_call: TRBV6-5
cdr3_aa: CASSYIGSKTYEQYF

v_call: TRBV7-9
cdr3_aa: CASSLAGTERAFF

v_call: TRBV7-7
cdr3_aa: CASSPAGTGYEQYF

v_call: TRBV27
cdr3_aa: CASSRRVEQETQYF

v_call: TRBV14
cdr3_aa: CASSQVRGNTEAFF

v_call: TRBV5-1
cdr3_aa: CASSAPGTGTREQYF

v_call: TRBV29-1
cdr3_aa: CSGRLAGNTGELFF

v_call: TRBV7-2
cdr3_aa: CASSFSGTYQYF

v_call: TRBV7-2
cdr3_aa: CASSLTLAGRDEQFF

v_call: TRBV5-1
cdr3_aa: CASSPSSGGPITDTQYF

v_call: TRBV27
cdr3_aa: CASSTGTSGRTVYEQYF

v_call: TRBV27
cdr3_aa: CASSLRGASGGISPLHF

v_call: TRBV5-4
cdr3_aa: CASSLEQFYEQYF

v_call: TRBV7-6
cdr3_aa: CASSLGQGIFSYEQYF

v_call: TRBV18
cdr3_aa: CASSPGRVSGELFF

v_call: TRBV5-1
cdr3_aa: CASSLAMGLAASYEQYF

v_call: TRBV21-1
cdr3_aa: CASMGKASYEQYF

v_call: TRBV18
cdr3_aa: CASSPLSAGELFF

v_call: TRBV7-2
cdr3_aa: CASSPDRWREQQYF

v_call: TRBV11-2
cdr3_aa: CASSLGGGGRSSYEQYF

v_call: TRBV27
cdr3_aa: CASSPRTDTQYF

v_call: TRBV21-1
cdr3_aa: CASSGASYGYTF